This TCR beta chain is drawn from a study of cytomegalovirus exposure and HLA in healthy donors. As concerns this clone: An end of the junction does not agree with germline; a read error may underlie this.

Primers for the PCR totalled 60 Vbeta and 13 Jbeta. Repertoires were generated with immunoSEQ multiplex PCR, while TCRdb's copy carries only in-frame clones and drops some. The sample includes approximately 100,000 clones, around 79% of them seen just once. The CDR3 runs 13 residues. Germline assignment: CDR1 SEHNR and CDR2 FQNEAQ (reference sequence). This sequence was found in a woman in her thirties or forties in good health and CMV-seronegative. Sequenced: PBMCs. The rearrangement uses TRBV7-9 and TRBJ2-5; 8 bases are shared with TRBD1. The CDR3, as DNA: TGTGCCGGCAGCTTAGGGACAGGAAAGACCCAGTACTTC. This encodes CAGSLGTGKTQYF.